The 8 T cell receptor beta chains presented below share a single source sample, sequenced in a study of blood T cell repertoires in COVID-19. TCRdb's table, derived via immunoSEQ multiplex PCR, lists solely in-frame clones and lacks some. Altogether about 200,000 clones are present, 85% being singletons, with the ten largest covering 0.9% to 0.95%. Sequencing was done on a sample of peripheral blood. The receptors stem from a man aged 60 to 75 with COVID-19, enrolled during active disease.

CDR3 sequence reads: CASSQGTGQRDGYTF. CDR3 DNA: TGCGCCAGCAGCCAGGGGACAGGGCAGCGGGATGGCTACACCTTC. This chain uses TRBV4-1 with TRBJ1-2; 9 nucleotides agree with TRBD1. Germline V gene sequence: CDR1 MGHRA, CDR2 YSYEKL. The CDR3 is made up of 15 amino acids. J gave up 6 bases and V 3 bases, and 8 bases lay outside the gene matches.

The CDR3 bases are TGTGCCAGCAGTGGGACAGTGGGGGTGCAGTTCTTC. Translated: CASSGTVGVQFF. This rearrangement joins TRBV2 to TRBJ2-1; D perhaps matches TRBD1 (6 bases). The CDR3 runs 12 residues. Germline CDR1 and CDR2: SNHLY and FYNNEI. V shed 4 bases and J shed 12 bases, with 13 bases lying between them.

This chain uses TRBV18 with TRBJ1-1, with D tentatively TRBD1 (6 bases). In germline, CDR1 is KGHSH, CDR2 LQKENI. The length of the CDR3 is 15 residues. Trimming took off 2 bases at V and 0 bases at J, with 10 bases between the two ends. The CDR3, as DNA: TGTGCCAGCTCACCAAGGACAGCCATGAACACTGAAGCTTTCTTT. Translation: CASSPRTAMNTEAFF.

The sample holds a few counts of this clone. The chain has TRBV3-1 (or the pseudogene TRBV3-2) and TRBJ1-2, with D tentatively TRBD1 (6 bases). The ends were cut back, 3 bases at V and 3 bases at J, with 20 bases in the middle. The CDR3 contains 17 residues. The germline V gene has CDR1 LGHDT and CDR2 YNNKEL (reference sequence). CDR3 sequence: CASSHYKGGGDYYGYTF. The CDR3, as DNA: TGTGCCAGCAGCCATTATAAGGGGGGAGGGGACTACTATGGCTACACCTTC.

The CDR3 loop reads CATLGASGYQGNEQFF. DNA of the CDR3: TGTGCCACCCTGGGGGCTAGCGGGTATCAAGGCAATGAGCAGTTCTTC. J is TRBJ2-1 and V is TRBV10-3, with TRBD2 matching 8 bases. CDR1 is ENHRY and CDR2 is SYGVKD in the germline V gene. The CDR3 has 16 residues. The ends lost 10 bases at V and 6 bases at J; junction bases unmatched: 17.

V usage is TRBV6-5 and J usage is TRBJ2-7; 7 nucleotides align to TRBD1. V lost 7 bases to trimming and J lost 1 base; unmatched junction nucleotides: 10. The CDR3 length is 15 residues. CDR1 and CDR2 (germline): MNHEY, SVGAGI. The CDR3 DNA reads TGTGCCAGCACAGGAAGCCGGGACAGATCCTACGAGCAGTACTTC. Its protein is CASTGSRDRSYEQYF.

This clone was seen more than once but under ten times. The V gene is TRBV7-9, the J gene TRBJ2-1; possible D gene TRBD2, 6 bases. This CDR3 has 16 residues. Trimming left V 2 bases short and J 12 bases short, with 23 bases between. CDR1 and CDR2 from the germline V gene are SEHNR and FQNEAQ (reference sequence). This CDR3 is CASSLSPRQAPGVQFF. The CDR3 DNA reads TGTGCCAGCAGCTTATCCCCCCGCCAGGCCCCGGGGGTGCAGTTCTTC. Together with reference TRBV7-9 and TRBJ2-1, the CDR3 gives the full variable domain: DTGVSQNPRHKITKRGQNVTFRCDPISEHNRLYWYRQTLGQGPEFLTYFQNEAQLEKSRLLSDRFSAERPKGSFSTLEIQRTEQGDSAMYLCASSLSPRQAPGVQFFGPGTRLTVL.

The V gene is TRBV4-1, the J gene TRBJ2-1, with D hard to call. CDR3 length: 13 residues. V gave up 0 bases and J gave up 11 bases, with 11 bases separating them. Germline CDR1 is MGHRA and CDR2 is YSYEKL. The CDR3 bases are TGCGCCAGCAGCCAAGAGGCCCTAACTAAGCAGTTCTTC. As protein: CASSQEALTKQFF.